This T cell receptor (beta chain) stems from a study of monozygotic twins with inflammatory bowel disease. The CDR3 is 12 residues long. TCRalpha and TCRbeta cDNA went through nested PCRs of roughly 16 and 10 cycles, two in total. TCRdb re-called the 5' RACE reads and gives one entry per CDR3 protein, without DNA. The sample spans roughly 160,000 distinct CDR3 sequences; the ten largest clones claim less than 8%. To note about this clonotype: The antigen is undetermined.

Study-wide results and limits: Lower TCRbeta diversity (inverse Simpson) was seen in IBD patients than in healthy co-twins. Variability may have been added to patient repertoires by differing immunosuppressive treatments.

This sequence originates from a human donor with ulcerative colitis or Crohn's disease, or a healthy co-twin of an affected twin (not recorded which). The rearrangement uses TRBV12-3 or TRBV12-4 and TRBJ2-7; the TCRdb D gene call, TRBD1, has no DNA to confirm it. Source material: blood. CDR3 loop: CASSRWGFEQYF.